A selection of T cell receptor beta chains follows, all from one sample in a study of identical twins. TCRdb processed the 5' RACE reads anew with MiXCR; each CDR3 protein has one entry. There are about 220,000 distinct CDR3 sequences in the sample; 7.5% occur only once, and approximately 5.4% lies in the top ten. These data are also associated with another study on yellow fever vaccine responses in identical twins.

The sample comprised CD8+ T cells sorted from blood. These TCRs come from a woman aged 18-29 years in good health. Both conserved end residues are part of each CDR3.

V: TRBV28
CDR3: CASSSGRGSSYNSPLHF

V: TRBV7-8
CDR3: CASSLDGTSGRAWGEQFF

V: TRBV29-1
CDR3: CSVEIGVMSSGANVLTF

V: TRBV3-1
CDR3: CASSQDLAGANTEAFF

V: TRBV12-3/TRBV12-4
CDR3: CASGPTRDTQYF

V: TRBV28
CDR3: CASSLSRLGGPYEQYF

V: TRBV15
CDR3: CATSREPWTSLAYNEQFF

V: TRBV2
CDR3: CASRTKREGLLRLFTDSQYF

V: TRBV20-1
CDR3: CSIPTLRGDTQYF

V: TRBV27
CDR3: CASSPGTLQETQYF

V: TRBV4-2
CDR3: CASSQDWTQETQYF

V: TRBV4-1
CDR3: CASKSEPGEDEAFF

V: TRBV5-1
CDR3: CASSLGGTPVNEQFF

V: TRBV13
CDR3: CASSLRLGSTDTQYF

V: TRBV12-3/TRBV12-4
CDR3: CASTMGGSADTQYF

V: TRBV3-1
CDR3: CASSQIGGASTGELFF

V: TRBV28
CDR3: CASSSSWERVRQETQYF

V: TRBV21-1
CDR3: CASPQRVETQYF

V: TRBV20-1
CDR3: CSAETGPNYGYTF

V: TRBV12-3/TRBV12-4
CDR3: CASSSDRGNTIYF

V: TRBV19
CDR3: CASSLASGKYEQFF

V: TRBV29-1
CDR3: CSVDRGPTEAFF

V: TRBV7-8
CDR3: CASSLDAASSYEQYF

V: TRBV18
CDR3: CASSPPLAGMNEQFF

V: TRBV7-3
CDR3: CASSFDGSDHEQFF

V: TRBV5-1
CDR3: CASSFGSGSYEQYF

V: TRBV10-2
CDR3: CASGQLNTEAFF

V: TRBV5-5
CDR3: CASSLRSDSRTEAFF

V: TRBV6-1
CDR3: CASSERQGGSSYNEQFF

V: TRBV9
CDR3: CASSRTSGIREGAGELFF

V: TRBV2
CDR3: CASMSEDAAYEQYF

V: TRBV4-2
CDR3: CASSQALAGSYEQYF

V: TRBV7-7
CDR3: CASSLEGGAYNEQFF

V: TRBV6-1
CDR3: CASSEAIGGARSYNEQFF

V: TRBV20-1
CDR3: CSARDHREVSYNEQFF

V: TRBV6-1
CDR3: CASNESEGGDYTF

V: TRBV29-1
CDR3: CSVEGSAGRSSYNEQFF

V: TRBV7-9
CDR3: CASSLVLGSNTEAFF

V: TRBV10-3
CDR3: CAISSGTGNSGNTIYF